This T cell receptor beta chain was sequenced for a study of control samples from healthy donors and cancer patients. The CDR3 consists of 14 residues. Germline CDR1 MDHEN, CDR2 SYDVKM. V was pared by 2 bases and J by 2 bases, with 8 bases between. The table came from immunoSEQ multiplex PCR; TCRdb's copy has only in-frame clones and leaves some out. The sample lists around 53,000 clones, approximately 90% occurring once. The table lists this clone with a count of one. The chain combines TRBV28 with TRBJ2-3; no clear D gene. This TCR derives from a man aged 55-75 years with head and neck cancer. The sequenced sample consisted of PBMCs. The chain's CDR3 is CASSLGGPTDTQYF. The CDR3, as DNA: TGTGCCAGCAGTTTAGGCGGACCCACAGATACGCAGTATTTT. Based on the CDR3 plus reference TRBV28 and TRBJ2-3, the full variable domain is DVKVTQSSRYLVKRTGEKVFLECVQDMDHENMFWYRQDPGLGLRLIYFSYDVKMKEKGDIPEGYSVSREKKERFSLILESASTNQTSMYLCASSLGGPTDTQYFGPGTRLTVL.